This T cell receptor beta chain was identified in a study of T cells in Graves' hyperthyroidism and ophthalmopathy. There were TCR beta CDR3 regions amplified from RNA transcripts. The HTBI primer set served for first-round RT-PCR of the TCR CDR3. TCRdb redid the calling of the multiplex PCR reads with MiXCR, one entry per CDR3 protein. The table has 500,000 to 600,000 distinct CDR3 sequences, 40% to 55% seen once. The authors deemed Graves' hyperthyroidism stable absent ophthalmopathy progression within 18 months. Uncontrolled infections, other autoimmune diseases, pregnancy or lactation led to exclusion of patients. V shed 4 bases, J shed 2 bases, and the junction held 4 bases outside the gene matches. Germline V lookup: CDR1 SQVTM, CDR2 ANQGSEA. The CDR3 is 13 amino acids.

The source of this sequence is a woman aged 18-29 years with Graves' hyperthyroidism. The chain is built from TRBV29-1 and TRBJ2-5, with 7 bases matching TRBD1. The specimen sequenced was peripheral blood or thyroid tissue (not recorded which). The CDR3 region is CSVGARGQETQYF. The CDR3 coding sequence is TGCAGCGTTGGGGCCAGGGGGCAAGAGACCCAGTACTTC.